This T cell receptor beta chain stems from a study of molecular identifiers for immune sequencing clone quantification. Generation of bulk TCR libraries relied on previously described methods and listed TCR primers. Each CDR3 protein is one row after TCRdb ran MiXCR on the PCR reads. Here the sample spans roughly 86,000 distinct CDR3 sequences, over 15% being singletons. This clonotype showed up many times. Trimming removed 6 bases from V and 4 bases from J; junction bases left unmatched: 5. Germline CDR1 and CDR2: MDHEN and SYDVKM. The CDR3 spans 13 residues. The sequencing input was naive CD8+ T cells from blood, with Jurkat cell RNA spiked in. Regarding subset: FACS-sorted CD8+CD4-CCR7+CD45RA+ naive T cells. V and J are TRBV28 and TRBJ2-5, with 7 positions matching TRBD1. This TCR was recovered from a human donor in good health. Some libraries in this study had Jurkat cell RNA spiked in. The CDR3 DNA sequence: TGTGCCAGCAGCCTGACAGGGATAGAGACCCAGTACTTC. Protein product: CASSLTGIETQYF. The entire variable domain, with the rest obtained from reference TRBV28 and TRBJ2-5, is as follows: DVKVTQSSRYLVKRTGEKVFLECVQDMDHENMFWYRQDPGLGLRLIYFSYDVKMKEKGDIPEGYSVSREKKERFSLILESASTNQTSMYLCASSLTGIETQYFGPGTRLLVL.